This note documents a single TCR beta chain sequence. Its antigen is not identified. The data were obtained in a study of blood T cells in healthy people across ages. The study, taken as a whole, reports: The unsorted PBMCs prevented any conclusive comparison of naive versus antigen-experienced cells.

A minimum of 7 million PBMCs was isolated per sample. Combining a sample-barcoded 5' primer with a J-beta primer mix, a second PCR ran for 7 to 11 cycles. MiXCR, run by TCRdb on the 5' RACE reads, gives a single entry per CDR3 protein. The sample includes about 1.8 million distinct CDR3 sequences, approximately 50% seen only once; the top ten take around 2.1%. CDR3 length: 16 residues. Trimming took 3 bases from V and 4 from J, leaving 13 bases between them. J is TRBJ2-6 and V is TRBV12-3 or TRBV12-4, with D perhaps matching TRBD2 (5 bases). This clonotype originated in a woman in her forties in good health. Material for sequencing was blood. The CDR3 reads CASSFRGMPGANVLTF. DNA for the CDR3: TGTGCCAGCAGTTTCCGAGGGATGCCCGGGGCCAACGTCCTGACTTTC.